Below, one T cell receptor beta chain is given with its context. The sample is drawn from a study of control samples from healthy donors and cancer patients. TCRdb's table, derived via immunoSEQ multiplex PCR, lists solely in-frame clones and lacks some. This table holds 65,000 to 80,000 clones, around 90% found once. The CDR3 spans 16 residues. The V and J ends lost 5 bases and 6 bases, in that order; junction bases with no gene match: 8. Germline V gene data show CDR1 as SEHNR and CDR2 as FQNEAQ (reference sequence). The receptor comes from a woman in her fifties or sixties with colorectal cancer. This rearrangement joins TRBV7-9 to TRBJ1-3; 12 bases match TRBD1. Sequencing was carried out using PBMCs. CDR3 bases: TGTGCCAGCAGCCTCGGGACAGGGGGCAACGAAAACACCATATATTTT. This gives the protein CASSLGTGGNENTIYF.